This T cell receptor beta chain was captured by sequencing in a study of Graves' ophthalmopathy and Graves' hyperthyroidism. Study-wide background: Samples of peripheral blood were obtained at initial diagnosis, prior to treatment of any kind. Points from the study as a whole: Cross-validated, the 13-signature model showed 87.88%/81.08% sensitivity/specificity, and 80%/75% in the test set. Most thyroid clonotypes with frequency above 0.001 were detected in blood too.

Each donor who had ophthalmopathy showed moderate-to-severe activity, a CAS of ≥3, a NOSPECS of ≥4, and a duration under 3 months. CDR3 regions of TCR beta were amplified from RNA transcripts. Second-round multiplex PCR came after a first-round RT-PCR that employed HTBI primers. MiXCR, applied by TCRdb to the multiplex PCR reads, yields one record per CDR3 protein. The sample records 200,000 to 300,000 distinct CDR3 sequences, around 50% being singletons. This clonotype was seen once. The antigen is unknown. The CDR3 length is 12 residues. Trimming shortened V by 1 base and J by 8 bases, and 8 bases separated the two germline ends.

The material sequenced was peripheral blood. This TCR derives from an adult man with Graves' ophthalmopathy. The rearrangement joins TRBV12-3 or TRBV12-4 to TRBJ1-2; D gene ambiguous. The CDR3 DNA reads as TGTGCCAGCAGTTTAGGGAGAGGGGGCTACACCTTC. Its translation is CASSLGRGGYTF.